This TCR beta chain was profiled in a study of early T cells in non-severe SARS-CoV-2 infection. Study-wide context: The sequenced material was bulk RNA from unsorted whole blood, and its chains were unpaired. Study-level points and caveats: Private and CD4 specificities were missed by VDJdb matching, which favored anti-spike CD8 responses.

As part of library construction, unique molecular identifiers were attached to individual cDNA molecules. TCRdb called the 5' RACE reads again in MiXCR, with one record for every CDR3 protein. This sample has about 26,000 distinct CDR3 sequences, with less than 5% found just once. The table lists this clonotype with many counts. Its antigen is not identified. Trimming pared 4 bases from V and 2 bases from J, leaving 6 bases between. The CDR3 loop spans 13 amino acids. CDR1 and CDR2 (germline): GTSNPN, SVGIG (reference sequence). The gene calls are TRBV30 and TRBJ2-6; D unresolved. The receptor's source is an adult who was a healthcare worker with PCR-confirmed SARS-CoV-2 infection or an uninfected control (not recorded which). The sequenced material came from whole blood. This CDR3 reads CAWMTAGANVLTF. DNA of the CDR3: TGTGCCTGGATGACGGCTGGGGCCAACGTCCTGACTTTC.